This T cell receptor (beta chain) is from a study of human T cells and chemical hapten exposure. Time point: patch test 1, 2 weeks after DPC sensitization. Treatment given: therapeutic diphenylcyclopropenone sensitization with weekly scalp DPC. In the authors' methods: TCRs per sample had a median of approximately 88,000 and ranged from about 20,000 to 700,000. TCRdb processed the RACE reads anew with MiXCR; each CDR3 protein has one entry. What appears here as the V and J calls and clone size reflects TCRdb's work, not the paper's. Altogether a few hundred thousand distinct CDR3 sequences are present, approximately 5.1% being singletons, with the ten largest covering under 3%. This clonotype has a count of ten or more. The sample was whole blood, taken in connection with sensitization to the hapten diphenylcyclopropenone (DPC). This receptor was taken from a woman aged 50 to 60 with alopecia areata. Some clones in this sample may be carry-over from other donors' samples.

The CDR3 bases are TGCAGTGCTACTAGCGGGAGGCGCTCAGGGGCCCAGTACTTC. Protein sequence: CSATSGRRSGAQYF. The chain links TRBV20-1 to TRBJ2-5, with 11 bases aligning to TRBD2. Trimming removed 4 bases from V and 9 bases from J; junction bases left unmatched: 10. Germline CDR1 reads DFQATT; CDR2 reads SNEGSKA (reference sequence). The CDR3 length is 14 residues.